The source of this T cell receptor (beta chain) is a study of T cell responses to AZD1222 COVID-19 vaccine. Measured with immunoSEQ multiplex PCR; TCRdb has only the in-frame clones, and not every one. This sample has 150,000 or so clones, with about 91% found just once. About this clone itself: Its matching antigen is unknown.

Study outcomes and limitations: The sample set comprised mostly white British donors with more females, and clonal diversity was possibly underestimated. Baseline serostatus was positive in only six AZD1222 recipients.

V was clipped by 8 bases and J by 1 base, with 11 bases between them. Germline lookup yields CDR1 MNHEY and CDR2 SVGAGI. The CDR3 sequence is 13 residues long. The chain has TRBV6-5 and TRBJ1-2; possible D gene TRBD1, 6 bases. Material: peripheral blood, obtained on day 0 of AZD1222 vaccination. This clonotype originated in an adult in good health. In DNA, the CDR3 is TGTGCCAGCCAGGGGAGGGGTAACTATGGCTACACCTTC. It yields the protein CASQGRGNYGYTF.